This TCR beta chain was profiled in a study of identical twins. Germline trimming cut 4 bases from V and 6 bases from J; bases unmatched to any gene: 5. The CDR3 covers 15 residues. In germline, CDR1 is SGHDN, CDR2 FVKESK. Template switching added a universal primer binding site, and final cDNA carried unique molecular identifiers. In TCRdb, the 5' RACE reads were re-called with MiXCR into one record per CDR3 protein. The data hold approximately 500,000 distinct CDR3 sequences, with 20% to 25% observed a single time. This same sample was also part of a study on T cells expressing NK-cell markers.

The V gene is TRBV14, the J gene TRBJ2-2; TRBD1 matches 10 bases. Sequencing was performed on CD4+ T cells sorted from blood. The receptor was derived from a woman between 18 and 30 years old in good health. CDR3 bases: TGTGCCAGCAGCCTCCGGGACAGGGGTGCCGGGGAGCTGTTTTTT. It translates to CASSLRDRGAGELFF.